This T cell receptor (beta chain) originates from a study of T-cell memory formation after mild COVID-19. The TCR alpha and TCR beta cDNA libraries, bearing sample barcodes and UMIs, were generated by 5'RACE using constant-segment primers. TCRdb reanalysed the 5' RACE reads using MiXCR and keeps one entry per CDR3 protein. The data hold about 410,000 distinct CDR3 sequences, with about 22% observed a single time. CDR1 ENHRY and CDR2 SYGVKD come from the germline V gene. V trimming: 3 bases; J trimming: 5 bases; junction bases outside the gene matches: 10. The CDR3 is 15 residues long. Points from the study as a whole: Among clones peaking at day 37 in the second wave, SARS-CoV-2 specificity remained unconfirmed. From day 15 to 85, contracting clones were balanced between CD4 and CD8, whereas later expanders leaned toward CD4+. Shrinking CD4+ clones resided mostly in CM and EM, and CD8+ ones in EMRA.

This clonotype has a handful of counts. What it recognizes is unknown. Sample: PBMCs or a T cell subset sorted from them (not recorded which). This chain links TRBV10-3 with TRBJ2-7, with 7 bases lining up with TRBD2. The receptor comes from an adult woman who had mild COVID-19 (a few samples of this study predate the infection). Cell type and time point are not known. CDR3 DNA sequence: TGTGCCATCAGTGACCCAGCGGGAAATATCCACGAGCAGTACTTC. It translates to CAISDPAGNIHEQYF.